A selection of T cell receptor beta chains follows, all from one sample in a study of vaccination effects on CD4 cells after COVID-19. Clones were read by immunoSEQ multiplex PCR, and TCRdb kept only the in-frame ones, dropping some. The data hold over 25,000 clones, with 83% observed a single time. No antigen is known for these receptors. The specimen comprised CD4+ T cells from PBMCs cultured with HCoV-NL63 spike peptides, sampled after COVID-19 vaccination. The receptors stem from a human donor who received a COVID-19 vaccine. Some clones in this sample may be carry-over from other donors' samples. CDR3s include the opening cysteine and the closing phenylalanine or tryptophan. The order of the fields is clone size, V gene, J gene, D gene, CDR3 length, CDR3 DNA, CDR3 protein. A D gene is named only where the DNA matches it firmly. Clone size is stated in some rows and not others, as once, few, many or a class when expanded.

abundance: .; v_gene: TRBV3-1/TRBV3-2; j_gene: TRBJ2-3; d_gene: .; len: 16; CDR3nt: TGTGCCAGCAGTTTTCTCGCCGGGACATCTCCAGATACGCAGTATTTT; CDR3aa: CASSFLAGTSPDTQYF
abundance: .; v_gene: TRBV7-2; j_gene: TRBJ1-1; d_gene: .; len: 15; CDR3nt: TGTGCCAGCAGGTATCGGGACGGAATGAACACTGAAGCTTTCTTT; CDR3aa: CASRYRDGMNTEAFF
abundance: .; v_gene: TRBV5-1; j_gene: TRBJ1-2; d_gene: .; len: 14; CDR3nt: TGCGCCAGCAGCTTGGCCCAGATGAACTATGGCTACACCTTC; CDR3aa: CASSLAQMNYGYTF
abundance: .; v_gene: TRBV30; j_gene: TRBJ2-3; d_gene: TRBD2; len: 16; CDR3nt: TGTGCCTGGAGTGTTTCTAGCGGGGGGCGACTAGATACGCAGTATTTT; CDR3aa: CAWSVSSGGRLDTQYF
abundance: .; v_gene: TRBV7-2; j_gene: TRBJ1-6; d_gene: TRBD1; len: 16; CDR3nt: TGTGCCAGCAGCTTTGACAGGGGGATTTTTAATTCACCCCTCCACTTT; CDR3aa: CASSFDRGIFNSPLHF
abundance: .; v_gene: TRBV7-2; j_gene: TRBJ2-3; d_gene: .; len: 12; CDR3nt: TGTGCCAGCAGCTTAGAGAGAGGTACGCAGTATTTT; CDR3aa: CASSLERGTQYF
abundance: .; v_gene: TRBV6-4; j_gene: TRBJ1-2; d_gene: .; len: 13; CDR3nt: TGTGCCAGCAGTGAAGTCTACTCCCATGGCTACACCTTC; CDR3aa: CASSEVYSHGYTF
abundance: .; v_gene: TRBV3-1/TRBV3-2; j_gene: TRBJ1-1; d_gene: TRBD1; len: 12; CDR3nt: TGTGCCAGCAGCCAAGAACAGGGGCGAGCTTTCTTT; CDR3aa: CASSQEQGRAFF
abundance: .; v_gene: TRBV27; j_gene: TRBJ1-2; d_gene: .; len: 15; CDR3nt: TGTGCCAGCAGTTTAACGTCTTGGGGGGAGAATGGCTACACCTTC; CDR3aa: CASSLTSWGENGYTF
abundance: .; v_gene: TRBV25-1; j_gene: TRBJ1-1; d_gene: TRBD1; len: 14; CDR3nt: TGTGCCAGCAGTGAAAAGGGGGCGAAGACTGAAGCTTTCTTT; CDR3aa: CASSEKGAKTEAFF
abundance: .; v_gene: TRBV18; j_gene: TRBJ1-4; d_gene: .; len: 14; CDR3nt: TGTGCCAGCTCACCAACAGGAGTAAATGAAAAACTGTTTTTT; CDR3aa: CASSPTGVNEKLFF
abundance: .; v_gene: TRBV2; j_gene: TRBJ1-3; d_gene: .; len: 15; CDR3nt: TGTGCCAGCATGGGCGGTCCTTTCTCTGGAAACACCATATATTTT; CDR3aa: CASMGGPFSGNTIYF
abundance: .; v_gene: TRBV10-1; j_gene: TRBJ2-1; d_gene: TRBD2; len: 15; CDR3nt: TGCGCCAGCAGTGAGTCGACTAGCGGGGTGAATGAGCAGTTCTTC; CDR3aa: CASSESTSGVNEQFF
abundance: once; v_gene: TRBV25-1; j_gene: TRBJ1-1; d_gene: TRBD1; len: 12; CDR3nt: TGTGCCAGCTCGGACAGGGGGGTTGAAGCTTTCTTT; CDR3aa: CASSDRGVEAFF
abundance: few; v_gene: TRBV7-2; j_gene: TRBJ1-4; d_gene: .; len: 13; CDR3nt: TGTGCCAGCAGCCCCTACGTCAGTGAAAAACTGTTTTTT; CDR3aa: CASSPYVSEKLFF
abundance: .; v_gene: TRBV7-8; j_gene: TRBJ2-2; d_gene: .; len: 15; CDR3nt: TGTGCCAGCAGCTTAGGCAAGCGTGGGACCGGGGAGCTGTTTTTT; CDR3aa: CASSLGKRGTGELFF
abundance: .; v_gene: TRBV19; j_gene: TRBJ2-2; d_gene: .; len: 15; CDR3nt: TGTGCCAGCTCAGGGTGGGGGTCGAACACCGGGGAGCTGTTTTTT; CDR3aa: CASSGWGSNTGELFF
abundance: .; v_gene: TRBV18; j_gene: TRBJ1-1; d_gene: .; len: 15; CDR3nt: TGTGCCAGCTCATCAGGATTGGGGATGAACACTGAAGCTTTCTTT; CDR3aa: CASSSGLGMNTEAFF
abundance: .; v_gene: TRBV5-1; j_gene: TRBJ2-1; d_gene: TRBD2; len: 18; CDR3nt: TGCGCCAGCAGCCGTATGACTAGCGGGGACAACCTATACAATGAGCAGTTCTTC; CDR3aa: CASSRMTSGDNLYNEQFF
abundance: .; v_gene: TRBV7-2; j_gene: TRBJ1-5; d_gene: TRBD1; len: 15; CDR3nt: TGTGCCAGCAGCTCCCCGGGACAGGGCGGACAGCCCCAGCATTTT; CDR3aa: CASSSPGQGGQPQHF
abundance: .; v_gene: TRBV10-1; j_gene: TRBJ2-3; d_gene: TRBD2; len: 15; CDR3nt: TGCGCCAGCAGCCAGAGCGGGGGCCCGACAGATACGCAGTATTTT; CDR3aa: CASSQSGGPTDTQYF
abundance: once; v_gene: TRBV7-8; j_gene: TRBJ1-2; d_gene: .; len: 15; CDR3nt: TGTGCCAGCAGCTTAGTCTTAGGGACCAACTATGGCTACACCTTC; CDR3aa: CASSLVLGTNYGYTF
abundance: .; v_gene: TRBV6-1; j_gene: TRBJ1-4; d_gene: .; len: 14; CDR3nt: TGTGCCAGCAGTGAAATAGGGGCCCATGAAAAACTGTTTTTT; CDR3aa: CASSEIGAHEKLFF
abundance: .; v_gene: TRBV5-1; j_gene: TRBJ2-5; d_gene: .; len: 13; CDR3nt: TGCGCCAGCGGACTCGGGTCGGTTGAGACCCAGTACTTC; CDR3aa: CASGLGSVETQYF
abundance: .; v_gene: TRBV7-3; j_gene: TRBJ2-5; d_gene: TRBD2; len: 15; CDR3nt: TGTGCCAGCAGCGCGCGGGGACTAGTAGGAGAGACCCAGTACTTC; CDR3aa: CASSARGLVGETQYF
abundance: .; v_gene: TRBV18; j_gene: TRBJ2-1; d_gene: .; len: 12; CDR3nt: TGTGCCAGCTCACCAGATAGTGGGGAGCAGTTCTTC; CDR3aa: CASSPDSGEQFF
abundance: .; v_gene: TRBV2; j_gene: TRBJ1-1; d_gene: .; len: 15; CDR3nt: TGTGCCAGTGGGGGTCGGGGGGGGACGAACACTGAAGCTTTCTTT; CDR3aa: CASGGRGGTNTEAFF
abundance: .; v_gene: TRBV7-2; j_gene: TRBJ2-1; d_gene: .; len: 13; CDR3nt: TGTGCCAGCAGCTTAGGAAGCGGGAATGAGCAGTTCTTC; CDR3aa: CASSLGSGNEQFF
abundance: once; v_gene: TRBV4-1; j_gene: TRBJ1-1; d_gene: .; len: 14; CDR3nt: TGCGCCAGCAGCCAAGAACGGGTGAACACTGAAGCTTTCTTT; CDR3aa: CASSQERVNTEAFF
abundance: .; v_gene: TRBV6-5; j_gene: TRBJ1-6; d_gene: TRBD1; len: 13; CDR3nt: TGTGCCAGCGACAGGGGTGAAAATTCACCCCTCCACTTT; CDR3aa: CASDRGENSPLHF
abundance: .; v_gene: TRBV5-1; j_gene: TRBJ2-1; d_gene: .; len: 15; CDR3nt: TGCGCCAGCAGCTTGGCAGAGAACTCCTACAATGAGCAGTTCTTC; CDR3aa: CASSLAENSYNEQFF
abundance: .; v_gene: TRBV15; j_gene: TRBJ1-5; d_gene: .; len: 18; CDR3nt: TGTGCCACCAGCAGAGATCTTGGGGCTACTAGTCGCAATCAGCCCCAGCATTTT; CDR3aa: CATSRDLGATSRNQPQHF